Sequencing of this T cell receptor (beta chain) was carried out in a study of T cell responses to AZD1222 COVID-19 vaccine. A note on this clone: The antigen remains unidentified.

The study, taken as a whole, reports: Across the whole spike, CD4 TCRs peaked at regions 160-218 and 743-854. Seropositive at baseline were only a handful of AZD1222 recipients. Two AZD1222 administrations were followed by greater Spike-specific TCR breadth and depth.

The assay was immunoSEQ multiplex PCR, and TCRdb's table has in-frame clones only and misses some. The repertoire holds 210,000 or so clones, with about 92% as singletons. After removal of 4 bases from V and 10 bases from J, the junction contained 10 bases not matched to a gene. CDR3 length equals 15 residues. Per germline, CDR1 MDHEN and CDR2 SYDVKM. This sample comprised peripheral blood, obtained on day 0 of MenACWY control vaccination. The chain has TRBV28 and TRBJ1-4, with TRBD1 matching 9 bases. This clonotype originated in an adult in good health. The CDR3 DNA follows: TGTGCCAGCAGTTCTTCTACAGGGGGCTGGGTAAAACTGTTTTTT. Its translation is CASSSSTGGWVKLFF.